These 9 T cell receptor beta chains originate from one sample sequenced in a study of identical twins. TCRdb reprocessed the 5' RACE reads via MiXCR and lists one record per CDR3 protein. Of around 680,000 distinct CDR3 sequences in the sample, 8.6% were seen once. The sample also formed part of further work on yellow fever vaccine responses in identical twins.

The sample comprised PBMCs. The source is a woman between 18 and 29 years old in good health.

This clonotype was observed many times. The chain employs TRBV5-1 and TRBJ1-1; TRBD1 might be the D (6 bases). The V and J ends lost 6 bases and 0 bases respectively, with 15 bases between them. The CDR3 spans 15 residues. The V gene's germline CDR1 is SGHRS and CDR2 YFSETQ. CDR3 DNA: TGCGCCAGCACCGAGACAGGCTCTCTGAACACTGAAGCTTTCTTT. This encodes CASTETGSLNTEAFF.

This clonotype was counted a few times. The rearrangement uses TRBV10-3 and TRBJ2-3, with TRBD2 identical over 11 bases. After removal of 8 bases from V and 6 bases from J, the junction contained 13 bases not matched to a gene. Germline V gene lookup returns CDR1 ENHRY and CDR2 SYGVKD. The CDR3 extends over 16 amino acids. Here the CDR3 reads CAISPGLAGFGDTQYF. In DNA, the CDR3 is TGTGCCATCTCGCCAGGACTAGCGGGCTTCGGGGATACGCAGTATTTT.

This clonotype was counted only a few times. The chain uses TRBV7-9 and TRBJ2-7; possible D gene TRBD1, 6 bases. This CDR3 has 15 amino acids. The germline V and J ends were trimmed by 4 bases and 6 bases, with 19 bases remaining between them. The V gene's germline CDR1 is SEHNR and CDR2 FQNEAQ (reference sequence). The CDR3 nucleotides read TGTGCCAGCAGCTCACAGGGAGTCCCCGCGGGCGAGCAGTACTTC. Encoded protein: CASSSQGVPAGEQYF.

This clonotype was seen ten or more times. The rearrangement links TRBV12-3 or TRBV12-4 to TRBJ2-5; 7 bases match TRBD1. CDR3 length: 14 residues. V lost 7 bases to trimming and J lost 3 bases; unmatched junction nucleotides: 8. This CDR3 is CASKTGVSKETQYF. The CDR3 DNA is TGTGCCAGCAAAACAGGGGTCTCGAAAGAGACCCAGTACTTC.

The gene calls are TRBV5-1 and TRBJ1-4; no reliable D call. The germline V and J ends were trimmed by 2 bases and 4 bases, with 6 bases remaining between them. This CDR3 spans 13 amino acids. From germline, CDR1 is SGHRS and CDR2 YFSETQ. CDR3 DNA sequence: TGCGCCAGCAGCTTAAGCGGTAATGAAAAACTGTTTTTT. Its translation: CASSLSGNEKLFF.

This chain connects TRBV12-3 or TRBV12-4 to TRBJ1-5; no reliable D call. The CDR3 runs 13 residues. V shed 4 bases and J shed 10 bases, with 14 bases lying between them. CDR3 in amino acids: CASSSNLNGPQHF. DNA of the CDR3: TGTGCCAGCAGTTCCAACTTAAACGGACCCCAGCATTTT.

This clonotype has ten or more counts. The J gene is TRBJ2-7, the V gene TRBV20-1, with D perhaps matching TRBD2 (6 bases). Germline V lookup: CDR1 DFQATT, CDR2 SNEGSKA (reference sequence). The CDR3 covers 11 residues. Between the trimmed V and J ends, which lost 8 bases and 6 bases, there was a span of 14 bases. This CDR3 is CSNWRGPEQYF. The CDR3 region has the DNA TGCAGTAACTGGAGGGGTCCCGAGCAGTACTTC.

The chain joins TRBV10-1 to TRBJ2-3; 10 bases are a match to TRBD2. V lost 4 bases and J lost 9; bases outside the gene matches: 4. The CDR3 runs 13 residues. CDR1 is WNHNN and CDR2 is SYGVQD in the germline V gene (reference sequence). This chain's CDR3 is CASSAIAGGTQYF. CDR3 coding DNA: TGCGCCAGCAGTGCGATAGCGGGAGGAACGCAGTATTTT.

This clonotype was observed a handful of times. The V call is TRBV20-1, the J call TRBJ1-4; 10 bases line up with TRBD1. The CDR3 consists of 15 residues. Germline CDR1 reads DFQATT; CDR2 reads SNEGSKA (reference sequence). The V segment lost 5 bases and the J segment 5 bases; nucleotides outside the gene matches: 8. The chain's CDR3 is CSAGTGDVLNEKLFF. The CDR3 DNA follows: TGCAGTGCTGGGACAGGGGATGTCTTGAATGAAAAACTGTTTTTT.